Sequencing of this T cell receptor (beta chain) was carried out in a study of T cells after yellow fever vaccination. Study summary: Any fraction with a low cell number was prepared using SMART-Seq v4 Ultra Low Input.

V dropped 2 bases and J dropped 2 bases, with 12 bases sitting between them. CDR1 is SEHNR and CDR2 is FQNEAQ in the germline V gene (reference sequence). CDR3 size: 15 residues. TCRdb independently ran MiXCR on the 5' RACE reads; one entry per CDR3 protein. The table records a few hundred thousand distinct CDR3 sequences, approximately 8% of them present only once. The clonotype originates from a man aged 18 to 30 who received the YFV17D yellow fever vaccine. The V call is TRBV7-9, the J call TRBJ2-5; perhaps TRBD1 as D (5 bases). The specimen was CD4+ T cells sorted from PBMCs, collected 5 days after the yellow fever booster vaccination. The CDR3 loop is CASSLNGRVQETQYF. The DNA for the CDR3 is TGTGCCAGCAGCTTAAACGGCAGGGTACAAGAGACCCAGTACTTC.